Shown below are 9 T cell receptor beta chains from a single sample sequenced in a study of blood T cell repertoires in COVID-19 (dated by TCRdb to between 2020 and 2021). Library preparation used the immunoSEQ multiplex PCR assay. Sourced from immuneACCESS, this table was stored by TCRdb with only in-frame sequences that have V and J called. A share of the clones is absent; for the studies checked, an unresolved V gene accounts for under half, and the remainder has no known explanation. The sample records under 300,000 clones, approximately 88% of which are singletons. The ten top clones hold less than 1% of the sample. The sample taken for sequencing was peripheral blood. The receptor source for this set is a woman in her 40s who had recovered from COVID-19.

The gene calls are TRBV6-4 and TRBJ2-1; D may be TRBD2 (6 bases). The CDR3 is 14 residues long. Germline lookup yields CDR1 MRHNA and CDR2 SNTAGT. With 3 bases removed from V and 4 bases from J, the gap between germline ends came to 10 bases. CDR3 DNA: TGTGCCAGCAGTGAGTCGGAGGGTTACAATGAGCAGTTCTTC. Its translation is CASSESEGYNEQFF.

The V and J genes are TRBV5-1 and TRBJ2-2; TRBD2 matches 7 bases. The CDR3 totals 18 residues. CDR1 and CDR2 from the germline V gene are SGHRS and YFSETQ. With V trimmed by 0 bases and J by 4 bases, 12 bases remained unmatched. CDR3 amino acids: CASSLAPFAGAGTGELFF. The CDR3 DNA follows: TGCGCCAGCAGCTTGGCCCCTTTCGCGGGAGCGGGCACCGGGGAGCTGTTTTTT.

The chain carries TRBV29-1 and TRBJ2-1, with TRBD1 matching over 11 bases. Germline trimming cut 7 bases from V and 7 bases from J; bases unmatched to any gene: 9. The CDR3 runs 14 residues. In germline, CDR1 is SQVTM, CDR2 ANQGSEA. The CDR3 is CSAGTGQGGNEQFF. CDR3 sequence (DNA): TGCAGCGCCGGGACGGGACAGGGGGGGAATGAGCAGTTCTTC.

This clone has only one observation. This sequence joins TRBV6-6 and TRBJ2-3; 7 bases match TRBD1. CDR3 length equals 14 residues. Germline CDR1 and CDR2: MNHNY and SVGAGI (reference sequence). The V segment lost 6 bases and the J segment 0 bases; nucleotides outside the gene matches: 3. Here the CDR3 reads CASRVGQSTDTQYF. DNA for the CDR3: TGTGCCAGCAGGGTGGGACAGAGCACAGATACGCAGTATTTT.

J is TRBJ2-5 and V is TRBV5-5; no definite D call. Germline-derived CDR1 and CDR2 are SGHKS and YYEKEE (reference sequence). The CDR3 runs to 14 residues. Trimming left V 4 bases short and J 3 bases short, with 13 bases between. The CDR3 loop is CASSPKREEETQYF. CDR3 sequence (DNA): TGTGCCAGCAGCCCGAAGAGAGAGGAAGAGACCCAGTACTTC.

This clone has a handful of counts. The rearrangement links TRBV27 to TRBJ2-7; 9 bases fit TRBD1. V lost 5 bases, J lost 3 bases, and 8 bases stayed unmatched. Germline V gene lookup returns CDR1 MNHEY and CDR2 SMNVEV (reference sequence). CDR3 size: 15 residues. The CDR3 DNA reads TGTGCCAGCAGTCTCGGGACAGGGTTGATCTACGAGCAGTACTTC. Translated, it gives CASSLGTGLIYEQYF.

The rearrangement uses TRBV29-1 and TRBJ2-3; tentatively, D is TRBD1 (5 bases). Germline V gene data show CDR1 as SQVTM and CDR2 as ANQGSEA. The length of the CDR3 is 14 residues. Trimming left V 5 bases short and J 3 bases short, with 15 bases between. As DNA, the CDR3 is TGCAGCGTTTTGGGCAGGGCCCAGACAGATACGCAGTATTTT. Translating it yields CSVLGRAQTDTQYF.

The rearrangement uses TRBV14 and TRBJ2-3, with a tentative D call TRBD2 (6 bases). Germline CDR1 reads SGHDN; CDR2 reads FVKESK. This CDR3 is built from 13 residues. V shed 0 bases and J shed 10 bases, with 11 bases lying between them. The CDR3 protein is CASSQEGGIAQYF. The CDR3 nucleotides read TGTGCCAGCAGCCAAGAAGGAGGGATTGCGCAGTATTTT.

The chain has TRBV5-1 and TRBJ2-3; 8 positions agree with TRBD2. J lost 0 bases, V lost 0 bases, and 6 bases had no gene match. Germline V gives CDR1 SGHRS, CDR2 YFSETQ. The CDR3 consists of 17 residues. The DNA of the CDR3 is TGCGCCAGCAGCTTGGGGCCCACTAGCGGAAGCACAGATACGCAGTATTTT. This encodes CASSLGPTSGSTDTQYF.